The rows below give T cell receptor beta chains drawn from one sample of a study of post-analysis software for immune sequencing data. From the PCR reads, TCRdb called clonotypes with MiXCR, one entry per CDR3 protein. The table has some 500,000 distinct CDR3 sequences, around 40% seen once. The sequenced sample consisted of blood. The origin of the receptors is a girl aged 10-17 years with multiple sclerosis. The CDR3 runs from the conserved cysteine through the conserved F or W. Fields, in order: CDR3 DNA, CDR3 protein, D gene, clone size, J gene, CDR3 length, V gene. D genes are given only for firm matches. Some rows mark clone size as missing; the rest say once, few, many or name a class of expanded clone.

TGCAGTGCTTCAAAGAGCGGGACTTTGTACAATGAGCAGTTCTTC	CSASKSGTLYNEQFF	TRBD2	.	TRBJ2-1	15	TRBV20-1
TGTGCCAGCAGCCTCGGGACAGGGAATGAAAAACTGTTTTTT	CASSLGTGNEKLFF	TRBD1	.	TRBJ1-4	14	TRBV12-3/TRBV12-4
TGTGCCAGCAGTCAACGACAGGGAAGTTGGGAAAATCAGCCCCAGCATTTT	CASSQRQGSWENQPQHF	TRBD1	.	TRBJ1-5	17	TRBV12-3/TRBV12-4
TGTGCCAGCAGTTTTTGGGGACAGGGGAGGAATGAGCAGTTCTTC	CASSFWGQGRNEQFF	TRBD1	few	TRBJ2-1	15	TRBV28
TGCGCCAGCAGCCAAGAGGTCCTAGCGGGAGTTATAGGTGAGCAGTTCTTC	CASSQEVLAGVIGEQFF	TRBD2	.	TRBJ2-1	17	TRBV4-1
TGTGCCAGCAGCGTAGAAATCCGTGAGACGCAGTATTTT	CASSVEIRETQYF	.	few	TRBJ2-3	13	TRBV9
TGTGCCAGCAGCCCCCGCGGGGGCTACCGGGAGCTGTTTTTT	CASSPRGGYRELFF	.	.	TRBJ2-2	14	TRBV11-2
TGTGCCAGCAGTTTTGGTACAGGGGGCCTACCTGGTGGCTACACCTTC	CASSFGTGGLPGGYTF	TRBD1	once	TRBJ1-2	16	TRBV12-3/TRBV12-4
TGCAGTGCTGACAATCCGCAGGGGACCCCCTACAATGAGCAGTTCTTC	CSADNPQGTPYNEQFF	.	.	TRBJ2-1	16	TRBV20-1
TGTGCCAGCAGTTTCGCCAGGGATAATTCACCCCTCCACTTT	CASSFARDNSPLHF	.	.	TRBJ1-6	14	TRBV12-3/TRBV12-4
TGTGCCAGCAGCACATGGACAGGGAGGGATGAGCAGTTCTTC	CASSTWTGRDEQFF	.	.	TRBJ2-1	14	TRBV9
TGTGCCAGCAGTTGGGACAGCCCCATGAACACTGAAGCTTTCTTT	CASSWDSPMNTEAFF	TRBD1	.	TRBJ1-1	15	TRBV12-3/TRBV12-4
TGCGCCAGCAGCCACCGCTCCGGGACAGGGCCTTATGGCTACACCTTC	CASSHRSGTGPYGYTF	TRBD1	.	TRBJ1-2	16	TRBV4-3
TGCAGCGTTGAAGATGGGCCTAGCGGGGGCCGCTCCTACAATGAGCAGTTCTTC	CSVEDGPSGGRSYNEQFF	TRBD2	.	TRBJ2-1	18	TRBV29-1
TGCAGTGCTTTGGAGGGGGCGACCTACAATGAGCAGTTCTTC	CSALEGATYNEQFF	.	.	TRBJ2-1	14	TRBV20-1
TGTGCCAGCAGCGCCAGGACAGGCGGCTATGGCTACACCTTC	CASSARTGGYGYTF	TRBD1	few	TRBJ1-2	14	TRBV7-9
TGCGCCAGCAGCCAAGGGTCTAGCGGCTTGGCGGAGACCCAGTACTTC	CASSQGSSGLAETQYF	TRBD2	few	TRBJ2-5	16	TRBV4-1
TGTGCCAGCAGTTACTCGACAGAGGCCTACAATGAGCAGTTCTTC	CASSYSTEAYNEQFF	.	.	TRBJ2-1	15	TRBV6-5
TGTGCCACCAGTGATTCTTCGGGGTACAATGAGCAGTTCTTC	CATSDSSGYNEQFF	.	.	TRBJ2-1	14	TRBV24-1
TGTGCCAGCAGCGAACGGGAGGACAGCCTGAACACTGAAGCTTTCTTT	CASSEREDSLNTEAFF	.	.	TRBJ1-1	16	TRBV7-9
TGTGCCACCGCACTTAGCGGGAGAAGCACAGATACGCAGTATTTT	CATALSGRSTDTQYF	TRBD2	few	TRBJ2-3	15	TRBV7-3
TGCAGTGCTAGAGAAGGGGCTAATGAAAAACTGTTTTTT	CSAREGANEKLFF	.	.	TRBJ1-4	13	TRBV20-1
TGCAGCGCCCCGGGACTAGCGGGGTCTAGCTCCTACAATGAGCAGTTCTTC	CSAPGLAGSSSYNEQFF	TRBD2	many	TRBJ2-1	17	TRBV29-1
TGTGCCAGCAGCTTAAACCGCGGGAGGGCTACCTACAATGAGCAGTTCTTC	CASSLNRGRATYNEQFF	TRBD2	.	TRBJ2-1	17	TRBV7-3
TGTGCCAGCAGCTCCCCTTGGGACTTGACCTACGAGCAGTACTTC	CASSSPWDLTYEQYF	.	.	TRBJ2-7	15	TRBV11-2
TGCGCCAGCAGCTCAGTGGACAGTGCCAACGTCCTGACTTTC	CASSSVDSANVLTF	.	.	TRBJ2-6	14	TRBV5-1
TGTGCCAGCAGCTTAGCAGCAGGGATCTCCTACGAGCAGTACTTC	CASSLAAGISYEQYF	.	.	TRBJ2-7	15	TRBV7-2
TGTGCCACCAGCGGGGCCCCAGGGTTTCGAGAGACCCAGTACTTC	CATSGAPGFRETQYF	.	few	TRBJ2-5	15	TRBV15
TGTGCCAGCAGCTTAGCGGGGGACACCTCCTACAATGAGCAGTTCTTC	CASSLAGDTSYNEQFF	.	.	TRBJ2-1	16	TRBV7-2
TGTGCCAGCAGCCGAACGACAGGGTACAATGAGCAGTTCTTC	CASSRTTGYNEQFF	TRBD1	.	TRBJ2-1	14	TRBV14
TGTGCCACCAGTGAGCTAGCGGTAGATACGCAGTATTTT	CATSELAVDTQYF	TRBD2	.	TRBJ2-3	13	TRBV24-1
TGTGCCAGCAGTTTATATCCCGGACGGTGGAAGAAGCGGGAGGGTTGGCACTACTACGAGCAGTACTTC	CASSLYPGRWKKREGWHYYEQYF	TRBD2	.	TRBJ2-7	23	TRBV28
TGTGCCAGCAGCTTAGCTCGGGCCGGGACAGGGGACCCAGAGCGTTATGGCTACACCTTC	CASSLARAGTGDPERYGYTF	TRBD1	.	TRBJ1-2	20	TRBV7-2